These 22 T cell receptor beta chains were sequenced from one sample in a study of blood T cell repertoires in COVID-19. The assay was immunoSEQ multiplex PCR, and TCRdb's table has in-frame clones only and misses some. The sample carries roughly 50,000 clones, about 89% recorded once. The sequenced material came from peripheral blood. Source of these receptors: a woman aged 60-70 years with active or convalescent COVID-19.

J is TRBJ2-3 and V is TRBV27; 7 bases are a match to TRBD1. There are 13 residues in the CDR3. Trimming removed 6 bases from V and 4 bases from J; junction bases left unmatched: 4. The V gene's germline CDR1 is MNHEY and CDR2 SMNVEV (reference sequence). The CDR3 here is CASRRQGADTQYF. The DNA for the CDR3 is TGTGCCAGCAGAAGACAGGGCGCAGATACGCAGTATTTT.

The rearrangement links TRBV15 to TRBJ1-5, with D possibly TRBD1 on 5 matching bases. The CDR3 covers 12 residues. V lost 5 bases to trimming and J lost 7 bases, with 9 bases between them. CDR1 LNHNV and CDR2 YYDKDF come from the germline V gene (reference sequence). The CDR3 DNA follows: TGTGCCACCAGCGGGGCAGGACAGCCCCAGCATTTT. It specifies CATSGAGQPQHF. The full variable domain, with the rest looked up from reference TRBV15 and TRBJ1-5, is DAMVIQNPRYQVTQFGKPVTLSCSQTLNHNVMYWYQQKSSQAPKLLFHYYDKDFNNEADTPDNFQSRRPNTSFCFLDIRSPGLGDTAMYLCATSGAGQPQHFGDGTRLSIL.

This clone occurred a few times. This rearrangement joins TRBV28 to TRBJ1-1; 7 nucleotides match TRBD1. This CDR3 region has 16 residues. The ends lost 4 bases at V and 2 bases at J; junction bases unmatched: 10. CDR1 and CDR2 from the germline V gene are MDHEN and SYDVKM. CDR3 nucleotide sequence: TGTGCCAGCAGTTCGCAAGCCCACAGGGGCAACACTGAAGCTTTCTTT. Amino acids: CASSSQAHRGNTEAFF.

V usage is TRBV18 and J usage is TRBJ1-2; the match to TRBD1 covers 8 bases. With V trimmed by 6 bases and J by 4 bases, 13 bases remained unmatched. CDR1 is KGHSH and CDR2 is LQKENI in the germline V gene. The CDR3 length is 16 residues. The DNA for the CDR3 is TGTGCCAGCTCGCCTGGGACAGGTGAAGATGTCTATGGCTACACCTTC. Translation: CASSPGTGEDVYGYTF.

The chain combines TRBV7-3 with TRBJ2-3; D ambiguous. Germline assignment: CDR1 SGHTA and CDR2 FQGTGA. With 4 bases removed from V and 0 bases from J, the gap between germline ends came to 2 bases. The CDR3 has 12 amino acids. The CDR3: CASSSSTDTQYF. In DNA, the CDR3 is TGTGCCAGCAGCTCTAGCACAGATACGCAGTATTTT.

The V and J genes are TRBV27 and TRBJ2-7; 8 bases map to TRBD1. CDR3 length: 17 amino acids. In germline, CDR1 is MNHEY, CDR2 SMNVEV (reference sequence). Trimming removed 2 bases from V and 2 bases from J; junction bases left unmatched: 11. The CDR3 region is CASSLVPGQVATYEQYF. The CDR3 DNA reads TGTGCCAGCAGTTTAGTCCCGGGACAGGTGGCCACCTACGAGCAGTACTTC.

The J gene is TRBJ1-5, the V gene TRBV19; a possible D gene is TRBD1 (5 bases). The CDR3 sequence is 16 residues long. Trimming left V 6 bases short and J 7 bases short, with 22 bases between. Germline V gene lookup returns CDR1 LNHDA and CDR2 SQIVND (reference sequence). The CDR3 loop is CASRDPGRGPAQPQHF. The CDR3 coding sequence is TGTGCCAGTAGAGATCCGGGGCGGGGACCTGCACAGCCCCAGCATTTT.

The V gene is TRBV19, the J gene TRBJ1-2; 8 nucleotides line up with TRBD1. After removal of 10 bases from V and 8 bases from J, the junction contained 9 bases not matched to a gene. Per the germline V gene, CDR1 is LNHDA and CDR2 is SQIVND (reference sequence). This CDR3 region has 12 residues. The CDR3 DNA is TGTGCCATTCCAGGGGGCAGAGGAGGCTACACCTTC. Encoded protein: CAIPGGRGGYTF.

The chain joins TRBV5-5 to TRBJ2-7; 7 nucleotides align to TRBD1. Germline V CDR1 and CDR2: SGHKS, YYEKEE (reference sequence). There are 15 residues in the CDR3. The trim removed 0 bases at V and 2 bases at J, leaving 5 bases unmatched. The CDR3 DNA is TGTGCCAGCAGCTTGGGAGGGGGCGGTCCCTACGAGCAGTACTTC. This translates into CASSLGGGGPYEQYF.

This sequence joins TRBV6-5 and TRBJ1-2; D is unresolved. Germline V CDR1 and CDR2: MNHEY, SVGAGI. V lost 6 bases and J lost 2, with 10 bases in between. CDR3 size: 13 residues. DNA of the CDR3: TGTGCCAGCAGCTTACACACCAACTATGGCTACACCTTC. Encoded protein: CASSLHTNYGYTF.

The rearrangement joins TRBV7-2 to TRBJ1-1; D possibly corresponds to TRBD1 (6 bases). The CDR3 totals 14 residues. Trimming removed 5 bases from V and 4 bases from J, with 14 bases in between. CDR1 and CDR2 from the germline V gene are SGHTA and FQGNSA. The CDR3 loop reads CASSLRGIGTEAFF. CDR3 in DNA: TGTGCCAGCAGCCTAAGGGGGATCGGCACTGAAGCTTTCTTT.

This clone was counted a few times. The V gene is TRBV6-5, the J gene TRBJ1-5; D is perhaps TRBD1 (6 bases). This CDR3 contains 13 residues. Germline assignment: CDR1 MNHEY and CDR2 SVGAGI. Deletions cut 6 bases from V and 4 bases from J, with 10 bases between. Here the CDR3 reads CASRDSSNQPQHF. The CDR3 coding sequence is TGTGCCAGCAGGGACAGTTCAAATCAGCCCCAGCATTTT.

The chain recombines TRBV6-5 with TRBJ2-1; weak D call: TRBD1 (6 bases). Trimming left V 6 bases short and J 1 base short, with 16 bases between. The CDR3 has 16 residues. Per the germline V gene, CDR1 is MNHEY and CDR2 is SVGAGI. CDR3 sequence (DNA): TGTGCCAGCAGGTACGACAGGTTCGCTTCCTACAATGAGCAGTTCTTC. Amino acids: CASRYDRFASYNEQFF.

DNA of the CDR3: TGTGCCAGCAGTTTTAGCGGGGGGGATGAGCAGTTCTTC. This codes for CASSFSGGDEQFF. The chain combines TRBV12-3 or TRBV12-4 with TRBJ2-1, with TRBD2 matching 11 bases. With V trimmed by 3 bases and J by 8 bases, 0 bases remained unmatched. CDR3 length: 13 amino acids.

This clone has only one observation. This chain connects TRBV9 to TRBJ2-1, with TRBD1 as a possible D gene (5 bases). Germline CDR1 is SGDLS and CDR2 is YYNGEE. The CDR3 runs to 15 residues. Trimming pared 6 bases from V and 4 bases from J, leaving 17 bases between. The CDR3 DNA follows: TGTGCCAGCACCCGGAGTGGGGCGATTTACAATGAGCAGTTCTTC. The encoded protein is CASTRSGAIYNEQFF.

CDR3 coding DNA: TGTGCCAGCAGTTTATTTGGCGGGGGGCGTGAAGATACGCAGTATTTT. Protein: CASSLFGGGREDTQYF. The chain carries TRBV28 and TRBJ2-3; 8 bases are shared with TRBD2. With 1 base clipped from V and 5 bases from J, the junction kept 8 bases outside the gene matches. Germline-derived CDR1 and CDR2 are MDHEN and SYDVKM. There are 16 residues in the CDR3. Using reference TRBV28 and TRBJ2-3 for the parts outside the CDR3, the full variable domain is DVKVTQSSRYLVKRTGEKVFLECVQDMDHENMFWYRQDPGLGLRLIYFSYDVKMKEKGDIPEGYSVSREKKERFSLILESASTNQTSMYLCASSLFGGGREDTQYFGPGTRLTVL.

This clone was found a few times. The chain is built from TRBV28 and TRBJ1-1; the D gene is possibly TRBD1 (5 bases). V gave up 7 bases and J gave up 1 base, with 16 bases separating them. The length of the CDR3 is 15 residues. Germline V lookup: CDR1 MDHEN, CDR2 SYDVKM. CDR3 amino acids: CASIAGGFWNTEAFF. The CDR3 DNA follows: TGTGCCAGCATCGCGGGGGGGTTTTGGAACACTGAAGCTTTCTTT.

The rearrangement links TRBV5-4 to TRBJ2-7; the match to TRBD2 covers 11 bases. Losses at the gene ends were 3 bases for V and 2 bases for J; bases not matched to a gene: 13. Germline CDR1 SGHNT, CDR2 YYREEE (reference sequence). There are 18 residues in the CDR3. CDR3 residues: CASSWGTSGTNLPYEQYF. CDR3 nucleotide sequence: TGTGCCAGCAGCTGGGGGACTAGCGGAACCAATTTGCCCTACGAGCAGTACTTC.

CDR3 in amino acids: CASSFSGTNEKLFF. The CDR3 DNA reads as TGCGCCAGCAGCTTTTCGGGAACTAATGAAAAACTGTTTTTT. The rearrangement uses TRBV5-1 and TRBJ1-4, with unresolved D. The germline V gene has CDR1 SGHRS and CDR2 YFSETQ. The V gene lost 2 bases and the J gene lost 1 base, with 6 bases spanning the gap. This CDR3 contains 14 residues.

This clone was seen only once. The rearrangement uses TRBV10-1 and TRBJ1-5; perhaps TRBD1 as D (5 bases). Germline CDR1 is WNHNN and CDR2 is SYGVQD (reference sequence). This CDR3 has 14 amino acids. Between the trimmed V and J ends, which lost 6 bases and 2 bases, there was a span of 11 bases. The CDR3 protein is CASSEDSRNQPQHF. CDR3 DNA: TGCGCCAGCAGCGAAGACAGCCGCAATCAGCCCCAGCATTTT.

The chain joins TRBV11-2 to TRBJ1-4; no firm D call. The CDR3 has 15 residues. Trimming took 2 bases from V and 0 from J, leaving 7 bases between them. CDR1 and CDR2 (germline): SGHAT, FQNNGV. The CDR3 loop is CASSLQASTNEKLFF. DNA for the CDR3: TGTGCCAGCAGCTTACAGGCCTCAACTAATGAAAAACTGTTTTTT.

This clone was found a few times. The rearrangement links TRBV11-1 to TRBJ2-7; D is ambiguous. V gave up 0 bases and J gave up 3 bases, with 6 bases separating them. There are 13 residues in the CDR3. Germline V lookup: CDR1 SGHAT, CDR2 FQDESV (reference sequence). The CDR3 is CASSLAELYEQYF. For the CDR3, the DNA is TGTGCCAGCAGCTTAGCGGAGCTCTACGAGCAGTACTTC.